A single sample gave rise to the 9 T cell receptor beta chains below, sequenced in a study of blood T cell repertoires in COVID-19. Generated by immunoSEQ multiplex PCR, the TCRdb table keeps only in-frame clones and is missing some. The table lists roughly 200,000 clones, about four fifths of them singletons. The sample taken for sequencing was PBMCs or T cells enriched from blood (not recorded which). These receptors all stem from a woman in her 30s who had been exposed to COVID-19.

The rearrangement uses TRBV5-8 and TRBJ2-7; possibly TRBD1 for D (6 bases). Germline V gene lookup returns CDR1 SGHTS and CDR2 YDEGEE. V gave up 4 bases and J gave up 2 bases, with 13 bases separating them. The CDR3 runs 14 residues. The chain's CDR3 is CASSPGQFTYEQYF. Here the CDR3 DNA reads TGTGCCAGCAGCCCCGGACAGTTTACCTACGAGCAGTACTTC. The full variable domain, with the rest looked up from reference TRBV5-8 and TRBJ2-7, is EAGVTQSPTHLIKTRGQQATLRCSPISGHTSVYWYQQALGLGLQFLLWYDEGEERNRGNFPPRFSGRQFPNYSSELNVNALELEDSALYLCASSPGQFTYEQYFGPGTRLTVT.

This chain links TRBV5-1 with TRBJ1-2; TRBD1 matches at 7 bases. Germline V gives CDR1 SGHRS, CDR2 YFSETQ. Germline trimming cut 2 bases from V and 6 bases from J; bases unmatched to any gene: 10. The CDR3 is 15 amino acids. CDR3 bases: TGCGCCAGCAGCTTACTCTACAGGGGAGGAAATGGCTACACCTTC. Protein: CASSLLYRGGNGYTF.

The CDR3 is CASSEARWGQSPLHF. CDR3 DNA sequence: TGTGCCAGCAGTGAAGCGAGGTGGGGACAATCACCCCTCCACTTT. The chain is built from TRBV2 and TRBJ1-6, with a possible D match to TRBD1 (6 bases). The CDR3 sequence is 15 residues long. The germline V gene encodes CDR1 SNHLY and CDR2 FYNNEI. The ends were cut back, 0 bases at V and 10 bases at J, with 13 bases in the middle. Based on the CDR3 plus reference TRBV2 and TRBJ1-6, the full variable domain is EPEVTQTPSHQVTQMGQEVILRCVPISNHLYFYWYRQILGQKVEFLVSFYNNEISEKSEIFDDQFSVERPDGSNFTLKIRSTKLEDSAMYFCASSEARWGQSPLHFGNGTRLTVT.

The chain joins TRBV2 to TRBJ1-2; no firm D call. The CDR3 is 10 residues long. V shed 6 bases and J shed 4 bases, with 3 bases lying between them. Per the germline V gene, CDR1 is SNHLY and CDR2 is FYNNEI. In DNA, the CDR3 is TGTGCCAGCAGCGGCTATGGCTACACCTTC. Translation gives CASSGYGYTF.

The chain combines TRBV10-2 with TRBJ1-5, with 9 positions matching TRBD1. V shed 4 bases, J shed 4 bases, and the junction held 2 bases outside the gene matches. Germline V gene lookup returns CDR1 WSHSY and CDR2 SAAADI. The CDR3 runs 14 residues. CDR3 DNA sequence: TGCGCCAGCAGTGGGACAGGGGCGAATCAGCCCCAGCATTTT. This translates into CASSGTGANQPQHF.

V gene TRBV10-3 combines with J gene TRBJ2-5; 7 nucleotides line up with TRBD2. The CDR3 extends over 16 amino acids. With V trimmed by 0 bases and J by 2 bases, 6 bases remained unmatched. Looked up from germline, CDR1 is ENHRY and CDR2 is SYGVKD. The CDR3 sequence: CAISESQGGDQETQYF. Here the CDR3 DNA reads TGTGCCATCAGTGAGTCGCAGGGAGGGGATCAAGAGACCCAGTACTTC.

The chain combines TRBV3-1 (or the pseudogene TRBV3-2) with TRBJ2-5, with 12 bases identical to TRBD2. CDR1 and CDR2 from the germline V gene are LGHDT and YNNKEL (reference sequence). CDR3 length equals 21 residues. J gave up 5 bases and V 0 bases, and 19 bases lay outside the gene matches. CDR3 sequence reads: CASSQDPPWASGGVKWETQYF. The CDR3 DNA sequence: TGTGCCAGCAGCCAAGATCCCCCTTGGGCTAGCGGGGGGGTAAAGTGGGAGACCCAGTACTTC.

The chain is built from TRBV21-1 and TRBJ1-1; the D call TRBD1 from the table was never checked on the DNA. TRBV21-1 is noted as a pseudogene. This CDR3 is built from 14 residues. The DNA for the CDR3 is TGTGCCAGCAGGCCGGGACAGAGGAACACTGAAGCTTTCTTT. As protein: CASRPGQRNTEAFF.

This chain links TRBV6-5 with TRBJ2-5; D may be TRBD1 (5 bases). Looked up from germline, CDR1 is MNHEY and CDR2 is SVGAGI. The germline V and J ends were trimmed by 8 bases and 3 bases, with 7 bases remaining between them. The CDR3 totals 11 residues. Here the CDR3 DNA reads TGTGCCAGCTCAGGGAAAGAGACCCAGTACTTC. It translates to CASSGKETQYF.